This T cell receptor (beta chain) was retrieved from a study of T cell changes during pregnancy in multiple sclerosis. V was cut by 6 bases and J by 6 bases, with 18 bases left in between. Per the germline V gene, CDR1 is SGHTS and CDR2 is YDEGEE. This CDR3 spans 14 amino acids. The data were produced by immunoSEQ multiplex PCR, yet TCRdb's version contains in-frame clones alone and is incomplete. The sample consists of roughly 28,000 clones, around nine tenths of them appearing once. The receptor comes from a female donor with multiple sclerosis, enrolled in a pregnancy study. The sequencing used CD8+ T cells from peripheral blood mononuclear cells, collected before pregnancy. The chain has TRBV5-8 and TRBJ2-5; TRBD2 is a possible D gene (5 bases). The CDR3 nucleotides read TGTGCCAGCACCTCCACTAGTAATCGTAAGACCCAGTACTTC. Amino acid sequence: CASTSTSNRKTQYF.